Listed below are T cell receptor beta chains from one sample, sequenced in a study of control samples from healthy donors and cancer patients. Sequencing was performed with immunoSEQ multiplex PCR; in TCRdb, only in-frame clones are kept and a portion is missing. In the table there are approximately 76,000 clones, roughly 88% of which are singletons. Sample: PBMCs. The receptors come from a man aged 55 to 70 with head and neck cancer. CDR3s include the opening cysteine and the closing phenylalanine or tryptophan. A D gene is named only where the DNA matches it firmly. Not all rows give a size; the values are once, few, many and, for expanded clones, a class.

j_gene	v_gene	d_gene	abundance	CDR3nt	CDR3aa
TRBJ1-1	TRBV19	-	-	TGTGCCAGGGGGCGGTGGGGAGGGGACACTGAAGCTTTCTTT	CARGRWGGDTEAFF
TRBJ2-3	TRBV10-3	-	-	TGTGCCACCGGGGGGCATAGCACAGATACGCAGTATTTT	CATGGHSTDTQYF
TRBJ2-3	TRBV7-2	-	-	TGTGCCAGCAGCTTACAGGGGGGGGCAGATACGCAGTATTTT	CASSLQGGADTQYF
TRBJ1-2	TRBV28	-	-	TGTGCCAGCCGAGGGTTCTATGGCTACACCTTC	CASRGFYGYTF
TRBJ2-2	TRBV29-1	TRBD2	-	TGCAGCGCTGAAGCGGGGGGGGCAGGACACACCGGGGAGCTGTTTTTT	CSAEAGGAGHTGELFF
TRBJ1-1	TRBV6-5	-	once	TGTGCCAGCAGTTACGGGGCGTCTATGAACACTGAAGCTTTCTTT	CASSYGASMNTEAFF
TRBJ2-1	TRBV12-5	-	-	TGTGCTAGTGGTTTTGGGAATGAGCAGTTCTTC	CASGFGNEQFF
TRBJ2-2	TRBV19	-	-	TGTGCCAGTAGGCGTCAGGCGAACACCGGGGAGCTGTTTTTT	CASRRQANTGELFF
TRBJ1-5	TRBV30	-	-	TGTGCCTGGAGTCGAGGGCAGGGTAGCAATCAGCCCCAGCATTTT	CAWSRGQGSNQPQHF
TRBJ2-1	TRBV24-1	TRBD2	-	TGTGCCACCAGTGACACCGGGACTAGCGGGAGGGTGATTCCGTTTCGTTCCTACAATGAGCAGTTCTTC	CATSDTGTSGRVIPFRSYNEQFF
TRBJ1-1	TRBV19	TRBD1	-	TGTGCCAGTAGTTCACAGGGGGCGCGTGTGAACACTGAAGCTTTCTTT	CASSSQGARVNTEAFF
TRBJ1-1	TRBV2	-	once	TGTGCCAGCAGTGAATATATTTCTCAGCTTGAAGCTTTCTTT	CASSEYISQLEAFF
TRBJ1-3	TRBV2	-	-	TGTGCCAGCAGTGGTCCGGATGGAAACACCATATATTTT	CASSGPDGNTIYF
TRBJ2-2	TRBV28	TRBD2	-	TGTGCCGTCCGGACTAGCGGGAGCCCCCCCCCGAACACCGGGGAGCTGTTTTTT	CAVRTSGSPPPNTGELFF
TRBJ2-7	TRBV5-1	TRBD1	-	TGCGCCAGCAACCCTAGTCCAGGGGGCGCCACCTACGAGCAGTACTTC	CASNPSPGGATYEQYF
TRBJ1-1	TRBV27	-	-	TGTGCCAGTTCACACAGAGGGACAAACACTGAAGCTTTCTTT	CASSHRGTNTEAFF
TRBJ1-2	TRBV6-5	TRBD1	-	TGTGCCACCATGGGACAGGAGTATGGCTACACCTTC	CATMGQEYGYTF
TRBJ1-5	TRBV18	TRBD1	-	TGTGCCAGCTCACCCCGACAGGGGGGGAATCAGCCCCAGCATTTT	CASSPRQGGNQPQHF
TRBJ1-6	TRBV3-1/TRBV3-2	TRBD1	-	TGTGCCAGCAGCCAAGATAGACAGGGCGCTTCACCCCTCCACTTT	CASSQDRQGASPLHF
TRBJ1-1	TRBV9	TRBD1	-	TGTGCCAGCAGCCCGGACAGGGAAAAAGCTTTCTTT	CASSPDREKAFF
TRBJ2-7	TRBV28	-	-	TGTGCCAGCAGTTTGGGGACCTACGAGCAGTACTTC	CASSLGTYEQYF
TRBJ2-7	TRBV5-4	TRBD2	-	TGTGCCAGCAGCTCCGGGACTATCGAGCAGTACTTC	CASSSGTIEQYF
TRBJ2-2	TRBV28	-	-	TGTGCCACCCTGAACGGCCAGAACACCGGGGAGCTGTTTTTT	CATLNGQNTGELFF
TRBJ1-1	TRBV18	TRBD1	-	TGTGCCAGCTCACCCATGGACAGGGGGCCAAGGAACACTGAAGCTTTCTTT	CASSPMDRGPRNTEAFF
TRBJ1-2	TRBV11-2	-	-	TGTGCCAGCAGCTCGGACAGCGCGCCCGATTACTATGGCTACACCTTC	CASSSDSAPDYYGYTF
TRBJ2-7	TRBV6-6	-	-	TGTGCCAGCTCGCCCAGCTCCTACGAGCAGTACTTC	CASSPSSYEQYF
TRBJ2-5	TRBV5-4	TRBD2	-	TGTGCCAGCAGCGGCAGGGGGACTAGCGGGACTCAAGAGACCCAGTACTTC	CASSGRGTSGTQETQYF
TRBJ1-1	TRBV14	-	-	TGTGCCAGCAGCCAAGCCCACGGGGCTGAAGCTTTCTTT	CASSQAHGAEAFF
TRBJ1-5	TRBV18	-	-	TGTGCCAGCTCACCGGGGCAGGGAGGTCAGCCCCAGCATTTT	CASSPGQGGQPQHF